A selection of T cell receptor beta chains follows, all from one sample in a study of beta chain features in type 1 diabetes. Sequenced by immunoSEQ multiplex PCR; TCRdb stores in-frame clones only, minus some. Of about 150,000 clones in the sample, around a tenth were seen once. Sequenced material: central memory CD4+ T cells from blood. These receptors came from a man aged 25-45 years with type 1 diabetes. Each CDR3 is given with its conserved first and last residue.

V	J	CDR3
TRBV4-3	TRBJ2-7	CASSQAGGTGGRYEQYF
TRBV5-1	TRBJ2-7	CASSYTGVRGYEQYF
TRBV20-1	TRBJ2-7	CSAVTAYEQYF
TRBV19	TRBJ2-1	CASSTGQVSYNEQFF
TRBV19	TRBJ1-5	CASSIYPQPQHF
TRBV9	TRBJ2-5	CASSVAGLAGQETQYF
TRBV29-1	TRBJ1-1	CSGTGSGVDTEAFF
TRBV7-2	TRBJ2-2	CASSLGGQANTGELFF
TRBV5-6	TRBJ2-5	CASSLISAGSQETQYF
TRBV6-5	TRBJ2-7	CASSYYRGREQYF
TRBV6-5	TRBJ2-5	CASSSGTVGSGTQYF
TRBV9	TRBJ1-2	CASSDRVGYGYTF
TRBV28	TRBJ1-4	CASSFRGQGLAKLFF
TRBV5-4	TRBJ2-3	CASSSLLAGVADTQYF
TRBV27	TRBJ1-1	CASSSAGLGGDTEAFF
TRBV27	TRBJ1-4	CASREGTRNEKLFF
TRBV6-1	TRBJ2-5	CASRRRGKETQYF
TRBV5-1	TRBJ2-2	CASRESRGTGELFF
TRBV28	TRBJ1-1	CASSFNVRMSGTEAFF
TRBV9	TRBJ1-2	CASSAGGVGGYTF
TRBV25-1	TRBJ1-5	CASSDYRENQPQHF
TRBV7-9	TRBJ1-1	CASSSGQVPEAFF
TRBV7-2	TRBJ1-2	CASSTGTDYGYTF